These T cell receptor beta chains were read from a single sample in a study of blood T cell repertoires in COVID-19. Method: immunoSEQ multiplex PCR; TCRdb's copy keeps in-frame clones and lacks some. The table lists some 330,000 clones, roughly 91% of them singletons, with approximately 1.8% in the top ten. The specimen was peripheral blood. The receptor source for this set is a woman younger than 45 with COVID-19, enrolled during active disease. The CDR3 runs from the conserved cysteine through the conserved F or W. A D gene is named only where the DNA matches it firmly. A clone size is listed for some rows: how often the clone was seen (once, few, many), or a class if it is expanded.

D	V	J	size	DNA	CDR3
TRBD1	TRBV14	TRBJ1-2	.	TGTGCCAGCAGCCAAGATCTTATGGGGACAGGGCCCTATGGCTACACCTTC	CASSQDLMGTGPYGYTF
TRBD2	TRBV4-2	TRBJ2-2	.	TGTGCCAGCAGCCAAGAACGAGCGGGGGGGCTCGGAAGGGAGCTGTTTTTT	CASSQERAGGLGRELFF
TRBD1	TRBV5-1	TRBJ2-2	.	TGCGCCAGCAGCAGGGACAGGTCCACCGGGGAGCTGTTTTTT	CASSRDRSTGELFF
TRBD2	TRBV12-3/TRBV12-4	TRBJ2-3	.	TGTGCCAGCCGACTAGCGGGGGCCCTGCCGCATTTT	CASRLAGALPHF
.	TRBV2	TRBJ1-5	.	TGTGCCAGCACCGGCCCGGGAAGGGCCCAGCATTTT	CASTGPGRAQHF
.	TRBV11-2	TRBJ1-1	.	TGTGCCAGCAGCCTACAGGGGAACACTGAAGCTTTCTTT	CASSLQGNTEAFF
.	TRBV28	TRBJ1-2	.	TGTGCCAGCAGCCAAGACTGGGACTATGGCTACACCTTC	CASSQDWDYGYTF
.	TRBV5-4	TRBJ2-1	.	TGTGCCAGCAGCTCGCGGGACGGATACAATGAGCAGTTCTTC	CASSSRDGYNEQFF
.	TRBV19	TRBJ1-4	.	TGTGCCAGTCCCCCTCCCGGGCAGGGGACTAATGAAAAACTGTTTTTT	CASPPPGQGTNEKLFF
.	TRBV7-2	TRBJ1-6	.	TGTGCCAGCAGCTTAGGGGGGGAATTAGGGTCACCCCTCCACTTT	CASSLGGELGSPLHF
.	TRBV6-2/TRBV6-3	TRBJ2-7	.	TGTGCCAGCAGTCGGGGGACAGATGGCCACGAGCAGTACTTC	CASSRGTDGHEQYF
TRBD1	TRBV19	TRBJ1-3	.	TGTGCCAGTAGTTCCCGGACAGGGCCGGTTGGAAACACCATATATTTT	CASSSRTGPVGNTIYF
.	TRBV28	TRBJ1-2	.	TGTGCCAGCACCCAAGGGGGCTATGGCTACACCTTC	CASTQGGYGYTF
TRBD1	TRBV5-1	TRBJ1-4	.	TGCGCCAGCAGCGCCTTTTCGGGGACAGGGGTAAATGAAAAACTGTTTTTT	CASSAFSGTGVNEKLFF
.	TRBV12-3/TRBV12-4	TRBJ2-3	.	TGTGCCAGCAGACCCTACACAGATACGCAGTATTTT	CASRPYTDTQYF
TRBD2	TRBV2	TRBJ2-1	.	TGTGCCAGCAGAGATCTAGCGGGGGGATCCTACAATGAGCAGTTCTTC	CASRDLAGGSYNEQFF
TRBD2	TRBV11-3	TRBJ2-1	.	TGTGCCAGCAGCCCCCGGGAGGGGGGGTACAATGAGCAGTTCTTC	CASSPREGGYNEQFF
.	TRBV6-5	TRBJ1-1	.	TGTGCCAGCAGGAAAGCCTACACTGAAGCTTTCTTT	CASRKAYTEAFF
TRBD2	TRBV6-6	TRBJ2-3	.	TGTGCCAGCAGTCGATTTTCCCAGATCTTGACTAGCGGGGGGGCCGATACGCAGTATTTT	CASSRFSQILTSGGADTQYF
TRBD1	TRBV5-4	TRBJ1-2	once	TGTGCCAGCAGCTCAAAGACAGGGGTCGACTATGGCTACACCTTC	CASSSKTGVDYGYTF
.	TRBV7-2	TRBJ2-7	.	TGTGCCAGCAGCTTACAGGGAACCTACGAGCAGTACTTC	CASSLQGTYEQYF
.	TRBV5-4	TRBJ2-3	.	TGTGCCAGCAGCTTGGACGGGGTTAGCACAGATACGCAGTATTTT	CASSLDGVSTDTQYF
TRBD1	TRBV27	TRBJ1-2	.	TGTGCCAGCAGTTTACACAGGGGGGGGGACTATGGCTACACCTTC	CASSLHRGGDYGYTF
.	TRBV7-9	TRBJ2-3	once	TGTGCCAGCAGTTACACCACAGATACGCAGTATTTT	CASSYTTDTQYF
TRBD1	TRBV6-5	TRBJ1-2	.	TGTGCCAGCAGTCCGGACAGGGGGCAGGGCTACACCTTC	CASSPDRGQGYTF
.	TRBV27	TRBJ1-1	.	TGTTCTAAGGGGGGGTGGAACACTGAAGCTTTCTTT	CSKGGWNTEAFF
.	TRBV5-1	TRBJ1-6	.	TGCGCCAGCAGCTTGGAGGAGGGAAGCTCCTATAATTCACCCCTCCACTTT	CASSLEEGSSYNSPLHF
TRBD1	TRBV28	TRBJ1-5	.	TGTGCCAGCAACTTTGGGGGACAGGGAGGTCAGCCCCAGCATTTT	CASNFGGQGGQPQHF
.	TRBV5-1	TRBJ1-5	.	TGCGCCAGCAGCTTGGGAGGCGGCAATCAGCCCCAGCATTTT	CASSLGGGNQPQHF
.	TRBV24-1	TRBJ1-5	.	TGTGCCACCAGTGATTCTGATCAGCCCCAGCATTTT	CATSDSDQPQHF
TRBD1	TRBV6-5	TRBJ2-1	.	TGTGCCAGCAGTAAACCGACAGGGGCTAGCGATGAGCAGTTCTTC	CASSKPTGASDEQFF
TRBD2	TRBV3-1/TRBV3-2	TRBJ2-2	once	TGTGCCAGCAGCCAAGGGACTAGCGGGGGCTACGGGGAGCTGTTTTTT	CASSQGTSGGYGELFF
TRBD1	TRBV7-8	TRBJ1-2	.	TGTGCCAGCAGCTTCAGGGACAGAAACTATGGCTACACCTTC	CASSFRDRNYGYTF
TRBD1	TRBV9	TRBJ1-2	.	TGTGCCAGCAGCGTAGCACTGGGACAGGGCTATGGCTACACCTTC	CASSVALGQGYGYTF
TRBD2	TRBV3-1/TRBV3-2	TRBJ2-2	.	TGTGCCAGCAGCCAAGATGTTAGCGGGGGGCGGGAGCTGTTTTTT	CASSQDVSGGRELFF
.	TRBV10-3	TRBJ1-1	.	TGTGCCCATGGACAGTCGAACACTGAAGCTTTCTTT	CAHGQSNTEAFF
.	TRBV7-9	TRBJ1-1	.	TGTGCCAGCAGCTTAGTGGTGGGGGCACCAGAAGCTTTCTTT	CASSLVVGAPEAFF
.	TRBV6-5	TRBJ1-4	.	TGTGCCAGCAGTTACAGTGTTACTTATGAAAAACTGTTTTTT	CASSYSVTYEKLFF
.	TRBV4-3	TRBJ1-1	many	TGCGCCAGCAGCCAAGGGGTTGGGGGGAGTCTGACTGAAGCTTTCTTT	CASSQGVGGSLTEAFF
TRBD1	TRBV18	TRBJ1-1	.	TGTGCCAGCTCACCACAGGGACAGGGGGGATCTGAAGCTTTCTTT	CASSPQGQGGSEAFF
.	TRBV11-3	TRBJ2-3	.	TGTGCCAGCAGCTTAGACGGGAGCACAGATACGCAGTATTTT	CASSLDGSTDTQYF
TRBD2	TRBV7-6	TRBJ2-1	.	TGTGCCAGCAGCCCCACCGGGACTAGGGACGATGAGCAGTTCTTC	CASSPTGTRDDEQFF
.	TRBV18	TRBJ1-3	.	TGTGCCAGCTCACCCCCTGGACTGACCTCTGGAAACACCATATATTTT	CASSPPGLTSGNTIYF
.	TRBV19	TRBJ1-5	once	TGTGCCAGTAGTAAGCTCGACCGGGGAGGCAATCAGCCCCAGCATTTT	CASSKLDRGGNQPQHF
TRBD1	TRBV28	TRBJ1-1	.	TGTGCCAGCAGTGCAGCAGGGGGGTTGATGAACACTGAAGCTTTCTTT	CASSAAGGLMNTEAFF
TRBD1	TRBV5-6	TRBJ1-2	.	TGTGCCAGCAGCTCTAGACAGGGGCTGATAGGTGGCTACACCTTC	CASSSRQGLIGGYTF
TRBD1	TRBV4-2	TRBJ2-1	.	TGTGCCAGCAGCCCCTTTTGGCAGGGGGCTTACAATGAGCAGTTCTTC	CASSPFWQGAYNEQFF
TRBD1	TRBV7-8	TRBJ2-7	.	TGTGCCACGGGGCAGGGGGCGCCCGAGCAGTACTTC	CATGQGAPEQYF
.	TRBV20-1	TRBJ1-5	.	TGCAGTGCTAGTCTGGGGGCATACAATCAGCCCCAGCATTTT	CSASLGAYNQPQHF
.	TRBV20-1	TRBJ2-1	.	TGCAGTGCTAGTATCCTCCCCTCCAGCGCGCAGTTCTTC	CSASILPSSAQFF
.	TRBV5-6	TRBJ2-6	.	TGTGCCAGCAGCTTGCCGGGACACTTACTCTCTGGGGCCAACGTCCTGACTTTC	CASSLPGHLLSGANVLTF